This TCR beta chain was sequenced for a study of CD8+CD57+ T cells in acquired aplastic anemia. This clonotype appeared a few times. TCR beta VDJ and CDR3 were profiled, and genomic DNA was the template. MiXCR, applied by TCRdb to the reads, yields one record per CDR3 protein. The data show 80,000 to 100,000 distinct CDR3 sequences, roughly 70% seen once. Patients included in sequencing had previously demonstrated CD8+CD57+ cell expansion by flow cytometry. Sequencing input: sorted CD4+, CD8+, or CD8+CD57+ T cells (not recorded which) from PBMCs. The TCR comes from a human donor with aplastic anemia.

Written as DNA, the CDR3 is TGCAGTGCTACAGGGACTAGCATCCACGAGCAGTACTTC. Its translation: CSATGTSIHEQYF. The chain is built from TRBV20-1 and TRBJ2-7; 9 nucleotides line up with TRBD2. This CDR3 region has 13 residues. V trimming: 4 bases; J trimming: 5 bases; junction bases outside the gene matches: 6. Germline V lookup: CDR1 DFQATT, CDR2 SNEGSKA (reference sequence).